The 13 T cell receptor beta chains below all came from one sample that was sequenced in a study of low-dose radiotherapy and immunotherapy resistance in tumors. Primers targeting TRAV and TRBV primed first-strand cDNA, covering alpha and beta chains. A constant-region primer paired with the V-primer adapter amplified TCRs over approximately 20 PCR cycles. In TCRdb, the reads were re-called with MiXCR into one record per CDR3 protein. The sample contains more than 30,000 distinct CDR3 sequences, 49% of which appear only once. As for time point: after trial treatment. Treatment in this sample: LDRT plus nivolumab, ipilimumab, low-dose cyclophosphamide and aspirin (RACIN trial). Sequenced material: PBMCs, taken after low-dose radiotherapy plus immunotherapy. The receptor set was obtained from a male donor with gallbladder cancer.

The chain has TRBV28 and TRBJ2-3; D not certain. V lost 5 bases and J lost 2, with 11 bases in between. Per germline, CDR1 MDHEN and CDR2 SYDVKM. CDR3 length equals 14 residues. The CDR3 is CASSPRPPTDTQYF. The CDR3 bases are TGTGCCAGCAGTCCCAGGCCCCCCACAGATACGCAGTATTTT.

This chain links TRBV14 with TRBJ2-1, with TRBD2 matching over 8 bases. This CDR3 region has 16 residues. In germline, CDR1 is SGHDN, CDR2 FVKESK. V lost 0 bases to trimming and J lost 4 bases; unmatched junction nucleotides: 5. The CDR3 bases are TGTGCCAGCAGCCAAGATAGAACGGGGGGGTACAATGAGCAGTTCTTC. The encoded protein is CASSQDRTGGYNEQFF.

This clonotype was seen only once. The V and J genes are TRBV4-1 and TRBJ2-7; no definite D call. The CDR3 consists of 14 residues. The germline V gene has CDR1 MGHRA and CDR2 YSYEKL. Trimming took 1 base from V and 7 from J, leaving 14 bases between them. The CDR3 is CASSQGGPVPEQYF. For the CDR3, the DNA is TGCGCCAGCAGCCAAGGTGGGCCCGTTCCTGAGCAGTACTTC.

This clonotype was seen at least ten times. This chain joins TRBV19 and TRBJ2-5, with 10 bases lining up with TRBD2. Germline CDR1 is LNHDA and CDR2 is SQIVND (reference sequence). The CDR3 contains 14 residues. The CDR3 DNA follows: TGTGCAAAGCGACCTAGCGGGGGCCGTATGACCCAGTACTTC. This translates into CAKRPSGGRMTQYF.

This chain joins TRBV24-1 and TRBJ2-6; D is possibly TRBD1 (6 bases). V was trimmed by 6 bases and J by 2 bases, leaving 13 bases between them. Germline CDR1 KGHDR, CDR2 SFDVKD. This CDR3 is built from 16 residues. CDR3 sequence: CATSSYDRTGANVLTF. DNA for the CDR3: TGTGCCACCAGTAGCTATGACAGGACTGGGGCCAACGTCCTGACTTTC.

The genes are TRBV20-1 and TRBJ2-2; 11 nucleotides match TRBD2. The germline V gene encodes CDR1 DFQATT and CDR2 SNEGSKA (reference sequence). V shed 2 bases and J 3 bases; nucleotides not matched to a gene: 14. The length of the CDR3 is 19 residues. DNA for the CDR3: TGCAGTGCTAGACCACCGGGACTAGCGGCTTTAGGTGACACCGGGGAGCTGTTTTTT. As protein: CSARPPGLAALGDTGELFF.

This chain joins TRBV11-3 and TRBJ2-1; D not resolved. The CDR3 is 14 amino acids. CDR1 and CDR2 from the germline V gene are SGHNT and YENEEA. V was trimmed by 6 bases and J by 9 bases, leaving 18 bases between them. DNA of the CDR3: TGTGCCAGCAGTGAAGCGCGAGGCATCACTGAGCAGTTCTTC. Protein product: CASSEARGITEQFF.

The rearrangement uses TRBV6-4 and TRBJ2-3; D might be TRBD2 (6 bases). V gave up 6 bases and J gave up 2 bases, with 15 bases separating them. There are 15 residues in the CDR3. CDR1 is MRHNA and CDR2 is SNTAGT in the germline V gene. CDR3 sequence: CASRPRGAPTDTQYF. In DNA form, the CDR3 reads TGTGCCAGCAGGCCGCGCGGGGCCCCCACAGATACGCAGTATTTT.

The V gene is TRBV6-2 or TRBV6-3, the J gene TRBJ2-2, with D possibly TRBD2 on 6 matching bases. The germline CDR1 and CDR2 sequences are MNHEY and SVGEGT. There are 14 residues in the CDR3. Trimming shortened V by 0 bases and J by 5 bases, and 7 bases separated the two germline ends. CDR3 DNA sequence: TGTGCCAGCAGTTACTCGCGGGGTACCGGGGAGCTGTTTTTT. It specifies CASSYSRGTGELFF.

The chain carries TRBV5-1 and TRBJ1-4; D unresolved. CDR3 length equals 13 residues. V was shortened by 4 bases and J by 8 bases, with 12 bases between the two germline ends. Germline V CDR1 and CDR2: SGHRS, YFSETQ. The CDR3 DNA reads TGCGCCAGCAGCGGGAGGATGGGGGAAAAACTGTTTTTT. It yields the protein CASSGRMGEKLFF.

This clonotype was counted a few times. This chain joins TRBV7-2 and TRBJ1-3, with 7 nucleotides matching TRBD1. Germline CDR1 is SGHTA and CDR2 is FQGNSA. The CDR3 sequence is 16 residues long. V trimming: 1 base; J trimming: 4 bases; junction bases outside the gene matches: 7. CDR3 DNA sequence: TGTGCCAGCAGCTTAGTCCCGACAGGGACCGGAAACACCATATATTTT. Its protein product is CASSLVPTGTGNTIYF. Full variable domain (outside the CDR3, taken from reference TRBV7-2 and TRBJ1-3): GAGVSQSPSNKVTEKGKDVELRCDPISGHTALYWYRQSLGQGLEFLIYFQGNSAPDKSGLPSDRFSAERTGGSVSTLTIQRTQQEDSAVYLCASSLVPTGTGNTIYFGEGSWLTVV.

Comments on this clonotype: A read error is the likely source, as a far larger clone sits one nucleotide away. This chain joins TRBV7-6 and TRBJ2-3; no clear D. Trimming shortened V by 8 bases and J by 0 bases, and 6 bases separated the two germline ends. The CDR3 contains 12 residues. The germline V gene encodes CDR1 SGHVS and CDR2 FNYEAQ. This CDR3 reads CASGWSTDTQYF. In DNA, the CDR3 is TGTGCCAGCGGCTGGAGCACAGATACGCAGTATTTT.

By share, this clonotype ranks as medium-sized (0.01 to 0.1%). This chain uses TRBV18 with TRBJ2-1; D perhaps matches TRBD2 (6 bases). The CDR3 has 17 amino acids. Trimming left V 4 bases short and J 10 bases short, with 26 bases between. Germline CDR1 KGHSH, CDR2 LQKENI. CDR3 in DNA: TGTGCCAGCTCACTGCACCATGGGACTGCCACGGAGGGGGAGCAGTTCTTC. This sequence encodes CASSLHHGTATEGEQFF.